In its sample, the clone carrying this T cell receptor beta chain was seen many times. Its target is not known. The data originate from a study of blood T cells in healthy people across ages. PCR was performed a second time for about 6 to 12 cycles using a sample-barcoded 5' primer and a J-beta primer mix. MiXCR was run by TCRdb on the 5' RACE reads, yielding one entry per CDR3 protein. The sample holds 630,000 or so distinct CDR3 sequences, approximately 30% seen once. Study-wide points: Versus aged donors, long-lived donors had higher diversity and more naive CD4+ cells. Nothing was known about donor CMV status, and this possibly confounded expanded clonotype changes. Samples with more naive T cells showed higher observed beta diversity.

This sequence was found in a woman of 80 years or more in good health. Sequenced material: blood.

Here the CDR3 DNA reads TGTGCCAGCAGTCTTACTAGGGGGGCGTATGGCTACACCTTC. Translation gives CASSLTRGAYGYTF. V usage is TRBV7-2 and J usage is TRBJ1-2, with D perhaps matching TRBD1 (6 bases). In germline, CDR1 is SGHTA, CDR2 FQGNSA. The V and J ends lost 6 bases and 5 bases respectively, with 16 bases between them. The CDR3 extends over 14 amino acids.